This section outlines one TCR beta chain sequence together with its context. The antigen remains unidentified. These data belong to a study of human T cells and chemical hapten exposure. TCRdb analysed the RACE reads with MiXCR anew, one entry per CDR3 protein. The profile covers 90,000 to 110,000 distinct CDR3 sequences, with roughly 10% appearing a single time and approximately 2.8% taken by the ten largest. Time point here: patch test 2, 6 weeks after DPC sensitization. Sample treatment: therapeutic diphenylcyclopropenone sensitization with weekly scalp DPC. Study-level results: DPC sensitization produced no change in TCRs with frequency above 1 in 1000.

The sample was whole blood, taken in connection with sensitization to the hapten diphenylcyclopropenone (DPC). This sequence originates from a woman aged 40 to 49 with alopecia areata. Some clones in this sample may be carry-over from other donors' samples.

The CDR3 DNA sequence: TGTGCCAGCAGTTTACAGGGTTGGGGCTACACCTTC. This codes for CASSLQGWGYTF. V is TRBV28 and J is TRBJ1-2, with D possibly being TRBD1 (5 bases). The ends were cut back, 2 bases at V and 8 bases at J, with 9 bases in the middle. The CDR3 runs 12 residues. From germline, CDR1 is MDHEN and CDR2 SYDVKM.